Sequencing of this T cell receptor (beta chain) was carried out in a study of shared T cell receptors in the human thymus. Method: immunoSEQ multiplex PCR; TCRdb's copy keeps in-frame clones and lacks some. Counted here are about 660,000 clones, around 89% occurring once; the ten biggest clones make up 0.0095% to 0.013%. This CDR3 region has 14 residues. V dropped 2 bases and J dropped 1 base, with 5 bases sitting between them. Germline V lookup: CDR1 SEHNR, CDR2 FQNEAQ (reference sequence). The data also belong to a second study, concerning human thymus T cells. That source adds: Corrective surgery for congenital heart defects was being performed on the healthy Finnish infants who were the donors. Thymus was obtained from resections taken during corrective heart surgery. An apparent bias in V and J gene usage was seen in thymic and blood repertoires.

The chain combines TRBV7-9 with TRBJ2-2; weak D call: TRBD1 (5 bases). Sequenced input: thymocytes. The clonotype was recovered from a boy younger than two with a congenital heart defect. This CDR3 reads CASSLTGNTGELFF. CDR3 coding DNA: TGTGCCAGCAGCTTAACAGGGAACACCGGGGAGCTGTTTTTT. Filled out from reference TRBV7-9 and TRBJ2-2, the complete variable domain reads DTGVSQNPRHKITKRGQNVTFRCDPISEHNRLYWYRQTLGQGPEFLTYFQNEAQLEKSRLLSDRFSAERPKGSFSTLEIQRTEQGDSAMYLCASSLTGNTGELFFGEGSRLTVL.